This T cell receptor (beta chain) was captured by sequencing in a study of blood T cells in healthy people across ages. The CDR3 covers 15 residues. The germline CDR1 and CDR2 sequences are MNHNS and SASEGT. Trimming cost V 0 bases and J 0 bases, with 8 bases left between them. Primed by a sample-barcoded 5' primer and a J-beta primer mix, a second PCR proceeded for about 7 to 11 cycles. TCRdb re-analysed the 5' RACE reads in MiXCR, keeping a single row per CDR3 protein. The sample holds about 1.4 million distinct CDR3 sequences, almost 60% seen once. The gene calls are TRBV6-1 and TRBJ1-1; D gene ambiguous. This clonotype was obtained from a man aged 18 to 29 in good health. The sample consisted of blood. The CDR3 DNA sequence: TGTGCCAGCAGTGAAGCGCGTATACTGAACACTGAAGCTTTCTTT. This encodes CASSEARILNTEAFF.